This T cell receptor (beta chain) was sequenced in a study of blood T cell repertoires in COVID-19. About the study: Acute and convalescent COVID-19 samples came from the United States, Italy and Spain. In each case, the material was cDNA or gDNA derived from T cells, B-cell-depleted T cells, or PBMCs.

CDR1 and CDR2 (germline): GTSNPN, SVGIG (reference sequence). J gave up 9 bases and V 3 bases, and 7 bases lay outside the gene matches. CDR3 length: 13 amino acids. Per the authors' pipeline: Nucleated cell number was recorded as an estimate derived from reference gene primer amplification. Profiled with immunoSEQ multiplex PCR; TCRdb holds only in-frame clones, not every one. The V and J calls and clone size were taken over from that table, and D and trimming were inferred from the DNA. The table includes about 80,000 clones, around 80% detected once. The chain recombines TRBV30 with TRBJ2-3; TRBD2 matches 9 bases. The TCR comes from a woman between 70 and 85 years old with acute or convalescent COVID-19. Sequenced material: peripheral blood. This CDR3 is CAWRSSGSETQYF. CDR3 DNA: TGTGCCTGGAGGAGTAGCGGGAGTGAAACGCAGTATTTT.